Listed below are T cell receptor gamma chains from one sample, sequenced in a study of intestinal T cells in coeliac disease. TCRdb made new clone calls on the multiplex PCR reads using CATT. The sample lists nearly 550 gamma-chain clones; 45% to 65% were seen once. The sequenced sample consisted of a duodenal biopsy. The source is a human donor who served as a control with a normal duodenal biopsy, not a healthy volunteer. The CDR3 runs from the conserved cysteine through the conserved F or W. The order of the fields is V gene, clone size, J gene, CDR3 DNA, CDR3 protein. Where a row states a size, it is once, few, many or the class of an expanded clone; other rows omit it.

TRGV9,-,TRGJ1/TRGJ2,TGTGCTGTGGAGGCCCCCGGAGGTTATTATAAGAAACTCTTT,CAVEAPGGYYKKLF
TRGV10,-,TRGJ1/TRGJ2,TGTGCTGCGTGGGATTTCGTATCTACACACTACCCCGGGTATTTGTGCTATAAGAAACTCTTT,CAAWDFVSTHYPGYLCYKKLF
TRGV10,-,TRGJ1/TRGJ2,TGTGCTGCGCTGGCCTACCCTTTGGGCTATTATAAGAAACTCTTT,CAALAYPLGYYKKLF
TRGV10,-,TRGJ1/TRGJ2,TGTGCTGCGTATGAGTATAAGAAACTCTTT,CAAYEYKKLF
TRGV2,-,TRGJ1/TRGJ2,TGTGCCACCTGGGACGGCCCTAACGAATACTATAAGAAACTCTTT,CATWDGPNEYYKKLF
TRGV10,-,TRGJP1,TGTGCTGCGTGGGGACGCGACCGGCGGGCATACACTGGTTGGTTCAAGATATTT,CAAWGRDRRAYTGWFKIF
TRGV3,few,TRGJ1/TRGJ2,TGTGCCACCTGGACAGCCGCTAAGAGTTATTATAAGAAACTCTTT,CATWTAAKSYYKKLF
TRGV2,few,TRGJ1/TRGJ2,TGTGCCACCTGGGACGGGCGCTGGGGAAGAAACCTCTTT,CATWDGRWGRNLF
TRGV10,-,TRGJP1,TGTGCTGCGTGGATTATTGTCCATACCACTGGTTGGTTCAAGATATTT,CAAWIIVHTTGWFKIF
TRGV5,-,TRGJP2,TGTGCCACCTCAATATGTAGTGATTGGATCAAGACGTTT,CATSICSDWIKTF